A selection of T cell receptor beta chains follows, all from one sample in a study of T cells after somatic rescue of genetic block. Generated by immunoSEQ multiplex PCR, the TCRdb table keeps only in-frame clones and is missing some. Of some 14,000 clones in the sample, roughly 72% are singletons; the top ten hold 25% to 30%. The specimen sequenced was peripheral blood mononuclear cells (PBMCs). These receptors originate from a man aged 18 to 35. Each CDR3 is given with its conserved first and last residue. Each record gives: clone size, V gene, D gene, J gene, CDR3 DNA, CDR3 protein. A D gene is named only where the DNA matches it firmly. Clone size, where shown, is once, few, many, or a class for clones that have expanded.

.	TRBV27	.	TRBJ1-5	TGTGCCAGCAGTTTGACCGGGCAGCCCCAGCATTTT	CASSLTGQPQHF
.	TRBV7-3	TRBD1	TRBJ2-7	TGTGCCAGCAGCTTACAACAGGGGGCCGCCTACGAGCAGTACTTC	CASSLQQGAAYEQYF
.	TRBV30	.	TRBJ2-7	TGTGCCTGGACTCTACACGAGACGCACGAGCAGTACTTC	CAWTLHETHEQYF
.	TRBV11-3	.	TRBJ1-5	TGTGCCAGCAGCTTAGGTGCTAGGGGAAGGGATCAGCCCCAGCATTTT	CASSLGARGRDQPQHF
few	TRBV5-4	TRBD2	TRBJ2-1	TGTGCCAGCAGCTTGTCCCTAGCGGGGTCCTACAATGAGCAGTTCTTC	CASSLSLAGSYNEQFF
.	TRBV6-6	.	TRBJ2-5	TGTGCCAGCAGTCCGGGGGCAGGCTCTCAAGAGACCCAGTACTTC	CASSPGAGSQETQYF
.	TRBV6-6	.	TRBJ2-7	TGTGCCAGCAGTTACGGGCAGCCCCCCTACGAGCAGTACTTC	CASSYGQPPYEQYF
.	TRBV29-1	TRBD1	TRBJ2-3	TGCAGCGTTGAAGGGGACAGGGGGAAGGCGCAGTATTTT	CSVEGDRGKAQYF
.	TRBV7-3	.	TRBJ2-7	TGTGCCAGCAGCTTAACTAAGGAGGGAGGCGAGCAGTACTTC	CASSLTKEGGEQYF
.	TRBV25-1	.	TRBJ2-7	TGTGCCAGCAGCAGACACTACGAGCAGTACTTC	CASSRHYEQYF
.	TRBV5-1	.	TRBJ2-3	TGCGCCAGCAAGGGGGGCGGATCAGATACGCAGTATTTT	CASKGGGSDTQYF
.	TRBV10-3	.	TRBJ2-5	TGTGCCATCAGTGAGTCGAGGCTAGCCCTAGGGGAGACCCAGTACTTC	CAISESRLALGETQYF
.	TRBV5-1	.	TRBJ2-5	TGCGCCAGCAGCCCCCTCAGGAGGGAGACCCAGTACTTC	CASSPLRRETQYF
.	TRBV5-4	.	TRBJ1-3	TGTGCCAGCAGCTTACAGGGCACCAGGGCTCCCACCATATATTTT	CASSLQGTRAPTIYF
.	TRBV28	.	TRBJ1-2	TGTGCCAGCAGCGAACCGGGACCATCCTATGGCTACACCTTC	CASSEPGPSYGYTF
.	TRBV15	.	TRBJ1-2	TGTGCCACCAGCAGAGAAGCGGGGCGCAACTATGGCTACACCTTC	CATSREAGRNYGYTF
.	TRBV27	.	TRBJ2-5	TGTGCCAGCAGTTCCCACTCACTTCAAGAGACCCAGTACTTC	CASSSHSLQETQYF
.	TRBV5-4	.	TRBJ2-3	TGTGCCAGCAGCTTAAAAGTACGCCATACTGATACGCAGTATTTT	CASSLKVRHTDTQYF
few	TRBV7-9	.	TRBJ2-5	TGTGCCAGCAGCTTCATTCCTCAGGGATCTCAAGAGACCCAGTACTTC	CASSFIPQGSQETQYF
.	TRBV13	.	TRBJ1-1	TGTGCCAGCAGAGAGGGGAACACTGAAGCTTTCTTT	CASREGNTEAFF
.	TRBV2	.	TRBJ1-4	TGTGCCAGCAGTTCGGACAGCTCGGGTGAAAAACTGTTTTTT	CASSSDSSGEKLFF
.	TRBV6-6	.	TRBJ1-4	TGTGCCAGTATGGACCGGGTCGTTAATGAAAAACTGTTTTTT	CASMDRVVNEKLFF
.	TRBV28	TRBD2	TRBJ2-5	TGTGCCAGCAGTTACCTCCGGAGCGGGGGCGAAGAGACCCAGTACTTC	CASSYLRSGGEETQYF
.	TRBV6-5	.	TRBJ2-7	TGTGCCATTCCGGGACACATCTACGAGCAGTACTTC	CAIPGHIYEQYF
.	TRBV6-4	.	TRBJ1-5	TGTGCCAGATACAATCAGCCCCAGCATTTT	CARYNQPQHF
.	TRBV5-6	TRBD2	TRBJ2-3	TGTGCCAGCAGCTCCGGGGGGGCCATCAGAGATACGCAGTATTTT	CASSSGGAIRDTQYF
.	TRBV9	.	TRBJ1-6	TGTGCCAGCAGCGTCGGCTCTACGGGCGATTCACCCCTCCACTTT	CASSVGSTGDSPLHF
.	TRBV6-1	.	TRBJ2-1	TGTGCCAGCAGTGTAGGCGGGGGCCTCGGATACAATGAGCAGTTCTTC	CASSVGGGLGYNEQFF
.	TRBV10-3	.	TRBJ1-2	TGTGCCATCAGCGCAACAGGGAACTATGGCTACACCTTC	CAISATGNYGYTF
once	TRBV25-1	TRBD2	TRBJ2-7	TGTGCCAGCAGTGAATTCGTCACTAGCGGGAGCGAGCAGTACTTC	CASSEFVTSGSEQYF
.	TRBV7-9	.	TRBJ2-3	TGTGCCAGCAGCTTTCTCCCCGTAGATACGCAGTATTTT	CASSFLPVDTQYF
.	TRBV5-1	.	TRBJ1-4	TGCGCCAGCAGCTTGGTTCCAGGTTGGGGAAATGAAAAACTGTTTTTT	CASSLVPGWGNEKLFF
.	TRBV15	TRBD2	TRBJ2-5	TGTGCCACCAGCAGAGATGGAAAAGGCGGGGGGGTAACCCAAGAGACCCAGTACTTC	CATSRDGKGGGVTQETQYF
.	TRBV19	.	TRBJ2-5	TGTGCCAGTAGTATGGTCAGGGGTCAAGAGACCCAGTACTTC	CASSMVRGQETQYF
.	TRBV21-1	.	TRBJ1-1	TGTGCCAGCACCCCTTCGGGACGAAACACTGAAGCTTTCTTT	CASTPSGRNTEAFF
once	TRBV18	TRBD2	TRBJ2-1	TGTGCCAGCTCACCACTGTTCGGGAGGGGGGACAATGAGCAGTTCTTC	CASSPLFGRGDNEQFF
.	TRBV29-1	TRBD2	TRBJ2-1	TGCAGCGTGCTGGGACTAGAGTACAATGAGCAGTTCTTC	CSVLGLEYNEQFF
.	TRBV10-3	TRBD1	TRBJ2-7	TGTGCCATCAAGCCGGGACAGGGGTTCTACGAGCAGTACTTC	CAIKPGQGFYEQYF
few	TRBV5-1	.	TRBJ2-2	TGCGCCAGCAGCTTGGCCGGGCTCACCGGGGAGCTGTTTTTT	CASSLAGLTGELFF